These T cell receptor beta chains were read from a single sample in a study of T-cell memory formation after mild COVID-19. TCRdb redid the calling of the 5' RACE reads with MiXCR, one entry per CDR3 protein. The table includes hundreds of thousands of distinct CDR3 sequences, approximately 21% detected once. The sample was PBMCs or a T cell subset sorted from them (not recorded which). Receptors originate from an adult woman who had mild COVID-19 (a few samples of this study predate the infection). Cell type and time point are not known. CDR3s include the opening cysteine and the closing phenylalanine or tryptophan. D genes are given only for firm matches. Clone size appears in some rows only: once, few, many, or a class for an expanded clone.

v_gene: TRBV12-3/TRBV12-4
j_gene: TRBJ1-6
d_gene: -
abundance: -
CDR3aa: CASSTRALNSPLHF
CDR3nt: TGTGCCAGCAGCACCCGGGCCCTTAATTCACCCCTCCACTTT

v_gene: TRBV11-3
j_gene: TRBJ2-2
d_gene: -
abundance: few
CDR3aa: CASSQRRGGELFF
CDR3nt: TGTGCCAGCAGCCAAAGGAGGGGCGGGGAGCTGTTTTTT

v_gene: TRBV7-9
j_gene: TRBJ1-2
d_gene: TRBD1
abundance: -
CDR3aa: CASSAGGTYGYTF
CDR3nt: TGTGCCAGCAGCGCAGGGGGCACCTATGGCTACACCTTC

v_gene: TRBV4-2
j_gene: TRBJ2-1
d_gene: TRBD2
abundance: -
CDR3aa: CASSRTSSGGAGNEQFF
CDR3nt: TGTGCCAGCAGCCGAACCTCTAGCGGGGGGGCAGGAAATGAGCAGTTCTTC

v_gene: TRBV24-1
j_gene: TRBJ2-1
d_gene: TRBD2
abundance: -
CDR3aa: CATSEGLPGGYNEQFF
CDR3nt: TGTGCCACCAGTGAGGGCCTTCCGGGAGGATACAATGAGCAGTTCTTC

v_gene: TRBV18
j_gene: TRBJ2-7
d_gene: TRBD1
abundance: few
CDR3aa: CASSPGTGGHEQYF
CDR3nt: TGTGCCAGCTCACCCGGGACAGGGGGCCACGAGCAGTACTTC

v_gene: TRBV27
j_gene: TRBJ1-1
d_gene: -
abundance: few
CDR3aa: CASSLSGAVFAEAFF
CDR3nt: TGTGCCAGCAGTTTATCGGGGGCCGTTTTCGCTGAAGCTTTCTTT

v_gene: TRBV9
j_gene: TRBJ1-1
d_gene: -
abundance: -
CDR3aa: CASSVGGVNTEAFF
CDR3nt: TGTGCCAGCAGCGTAGGTGGTGTCAACACTGAAGCTTTCTTT

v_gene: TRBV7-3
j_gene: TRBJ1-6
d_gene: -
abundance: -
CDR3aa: CASSLVGAGKNAVRSPLHF
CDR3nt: TGTGCCAGCAGCCTCGTCGGGGCAGGGAAAAATGCAGTTCGTTCACCCCTCCACTTT

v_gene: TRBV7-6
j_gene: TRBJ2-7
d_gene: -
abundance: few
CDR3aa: CASSLADGEQYF
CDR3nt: TGTGCCAGCAGCTTAGCTGATGGAGAGCAGTACTTC

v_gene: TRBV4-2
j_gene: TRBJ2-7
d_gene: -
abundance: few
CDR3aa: CASSQELNEQYF
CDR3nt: TGTGCCAGCAGCCAAGAGCTCAACGAGCAGTACTTC

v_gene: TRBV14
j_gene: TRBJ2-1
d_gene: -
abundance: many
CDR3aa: CASSHNRYNEQFF
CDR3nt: TGTGCCAGCAGCCACAACAGATACAATGAGCAGTTCTTC

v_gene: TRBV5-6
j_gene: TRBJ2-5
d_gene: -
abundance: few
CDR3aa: CASSPEYGEENQYF
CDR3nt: TGTGCCAGCAGCCCCGAATACGGGGAAGAGAACCAGTACTTC

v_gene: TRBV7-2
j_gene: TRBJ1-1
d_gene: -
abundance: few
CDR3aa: CASSPDPEDEAFF
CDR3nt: TGTGCCAGCAGCCCCGACCCTGAGGATGAAGCTTTCTTT

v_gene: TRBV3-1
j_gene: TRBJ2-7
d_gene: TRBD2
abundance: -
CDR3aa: CASSQALLAPTPIF
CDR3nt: TGTGCCAGCAGCCAAGCGCTACTAGCGCCCACGCCGATTTTC

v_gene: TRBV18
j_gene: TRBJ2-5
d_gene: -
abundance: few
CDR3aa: CASSPPMNQETQYF
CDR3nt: TGTGCCAGCTCACCACCGATGAACCAAGAGACCCAGTACTTC

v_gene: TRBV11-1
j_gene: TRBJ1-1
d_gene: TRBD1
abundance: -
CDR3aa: CASSLARDRANTEAFF
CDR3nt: TGTGCCAGCAGCTTAGCGAGGGACAGGGCGAACACTGAAGCTTTCTTT

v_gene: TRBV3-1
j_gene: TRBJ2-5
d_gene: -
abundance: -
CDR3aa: CASSQDRAETQYF
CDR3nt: TGTGCCAGCAGCCAAGATAGAGCGGAGACCCAGTACTTC

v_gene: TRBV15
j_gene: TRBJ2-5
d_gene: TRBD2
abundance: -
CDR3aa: CATSRGVAGIQETQYF
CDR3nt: TGTGCCACCAGCAGAGGGGTAGCGGGAATCCAAGAGACCCAGTACTTC

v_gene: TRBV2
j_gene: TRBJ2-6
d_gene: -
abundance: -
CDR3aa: CASSPSTGGANVLTF
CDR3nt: TGTGCCAGCAGCCCCTCGACAGGAGGGGCCAACGTCCTGACTTTC

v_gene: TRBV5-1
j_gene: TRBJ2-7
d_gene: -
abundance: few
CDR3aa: CASSLMRGHEQYF
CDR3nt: TGCGCCAGCAGCTTGATGCGGGGGCACGAGCAGTACTTC

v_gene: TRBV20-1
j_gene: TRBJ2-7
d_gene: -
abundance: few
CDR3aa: CSAWGSSYEQYF
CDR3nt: TGCAGTGCTTGGGGTAGCTCCTACGAGCAGTACTTC

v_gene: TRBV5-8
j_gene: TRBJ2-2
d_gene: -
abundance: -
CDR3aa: CASSHPGGELFF
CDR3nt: TGTGCCAGCAGCCATCCGGGCGGGGAGCTGTTTTTT

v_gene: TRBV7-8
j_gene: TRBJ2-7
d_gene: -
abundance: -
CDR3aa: CASSLVPRTDRSSYEQYF
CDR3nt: TGTGCCAGCAGCTTAGTGCCAAGAACTGACAGGAGCTCCTACGAGCAGTACTTC

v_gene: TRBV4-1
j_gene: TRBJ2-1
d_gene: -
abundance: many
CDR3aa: CASSQDGGTYNEQFF
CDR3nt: TGCGCCAGCAGCCAAGATGGCGGGACCTACAATGAGCAGTTCTTC

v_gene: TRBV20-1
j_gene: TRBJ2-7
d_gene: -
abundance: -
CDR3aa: CSAEGGNYEQYF
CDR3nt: TGCAGTGCCGAGGGGGGCAATTACGAGCAGTACTTC

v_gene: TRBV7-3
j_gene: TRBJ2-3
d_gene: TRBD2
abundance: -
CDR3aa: CASSLRLAPDTDTQYF
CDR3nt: TGTGCCAGCAGCTTAAGACTAGCGCCCGACACAGATACGCAGTATTTT

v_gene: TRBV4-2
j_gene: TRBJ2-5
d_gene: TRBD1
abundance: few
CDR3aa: CASSLGGTGGLGGETQYF
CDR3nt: TGTGCCAGCAGCTTGGGGGGGACAGGGGGTTTGGGTGGAGAGACCCAGTACTTC

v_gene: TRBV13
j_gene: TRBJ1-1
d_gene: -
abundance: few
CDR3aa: CASSERQNTEAFF
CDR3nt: TGTGCCAGCAGCGAACGCCAGAACACTGAAGCTTTCTTT

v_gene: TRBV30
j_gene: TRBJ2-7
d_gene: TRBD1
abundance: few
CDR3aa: CAWSSHQTGREQYF
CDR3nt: TGTGCCTGGAGTTCACATCAGACAGGGCGCGAGCAGTACTTC

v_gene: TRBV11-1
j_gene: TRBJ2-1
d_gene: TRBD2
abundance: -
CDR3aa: CASSEGLAQYNEQFF
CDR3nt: TGTGCCAGCAGCGAGGGACTAGCGCAGTACAATGAGCAGTTCTTC

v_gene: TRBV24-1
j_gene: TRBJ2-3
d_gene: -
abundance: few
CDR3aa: CATSQDSADTQYF
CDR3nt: TGTGCCACCAGCCAGGACAGCGCAGATACGCAGTATTTT

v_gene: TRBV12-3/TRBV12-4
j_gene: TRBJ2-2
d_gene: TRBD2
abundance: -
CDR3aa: CASSPNPFGLAGGNTGELFF
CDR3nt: TGTGCCAGCAGTCCCAACCCCTTCGGACTAGCGGGAGGCAACACCGGGGAGCTGTTTTTT

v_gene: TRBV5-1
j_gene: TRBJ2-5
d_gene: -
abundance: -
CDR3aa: CASSSGRAWETQYF
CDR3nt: TGCGCCAGCAGCTCCGGACGGGCCTGGGAGACCCAGTACTTC

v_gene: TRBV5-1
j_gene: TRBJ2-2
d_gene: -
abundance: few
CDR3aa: CASSLGQWTGELFF
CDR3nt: TGCGCCAGCAGCTTAGGACAGTGGACCGGGGAGCTGTTTTTT

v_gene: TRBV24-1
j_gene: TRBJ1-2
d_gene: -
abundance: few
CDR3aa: CATSVGTGYTF
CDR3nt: TGTGCCACCAGCGTGGGGACTGGCTACACCTTC

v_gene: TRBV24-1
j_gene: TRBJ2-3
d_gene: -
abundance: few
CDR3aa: CATSGMRGRSVDTQYF
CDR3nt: TGTGCCACCAGTGGAATGAGGGGCCGAAGTGTGGATACGCAGTATTTT

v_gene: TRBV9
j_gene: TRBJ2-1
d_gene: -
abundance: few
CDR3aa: CASSVESASSYNEQFF
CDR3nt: TGTGCCAGCAGCGTAGAATCAGCGAGCTCCTACAATGAGCAGTTCTTC

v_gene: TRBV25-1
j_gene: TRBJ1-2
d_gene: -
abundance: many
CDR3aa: CASSDIVGYTF
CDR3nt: TGTGCCAGCAGTGATATAGTGGGCTACACCTTC

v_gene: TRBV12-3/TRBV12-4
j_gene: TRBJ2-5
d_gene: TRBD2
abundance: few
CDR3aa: CASSSGLAGNF
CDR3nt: TGTGCCAGCAGTTCCGGACTAGCCGGGAACTTC

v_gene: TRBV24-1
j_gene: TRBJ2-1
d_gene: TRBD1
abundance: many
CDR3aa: CATSDPGTGYRNEQFF
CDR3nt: TGTGCCACCAGTGACCCCGGGACAGGGTATAGGAATGAGCAGTTCTTC

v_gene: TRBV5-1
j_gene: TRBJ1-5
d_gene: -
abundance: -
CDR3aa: CASSLGQYGQPQHF
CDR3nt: TGCGCCAGCAGCCTTGGACAGTACGGCCAGCCCCAGCATTTT

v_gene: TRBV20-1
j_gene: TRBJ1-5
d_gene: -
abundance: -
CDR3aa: CSARETEWNQPQHF
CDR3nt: TGCAGTGCTAGGGAAACAGAATGGAATCAGCCCCAGCATTTT

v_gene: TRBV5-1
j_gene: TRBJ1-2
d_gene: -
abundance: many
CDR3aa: CASSTTDVGDYGYTF
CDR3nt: TGCGCCAGCAGCACAACGGATGTCGGGGACTATGGCTACACCTTC

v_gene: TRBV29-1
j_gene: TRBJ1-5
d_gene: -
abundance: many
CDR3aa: CSVLGFPNGPQHF
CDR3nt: TGCAGCGTTCTGGGTTTCCCTAACGGGCCCCAGCATTTT

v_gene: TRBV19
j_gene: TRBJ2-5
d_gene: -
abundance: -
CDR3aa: CARRPAQYF
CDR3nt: TGTGCCAGGAGACCGGCCCAGTACTTC

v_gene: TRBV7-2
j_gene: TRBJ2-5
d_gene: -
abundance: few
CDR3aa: CASSLGGTDETQYF
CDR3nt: TGTGCCAGCAGCTTAGGCGGGACAGATGAGACCCAGTACTTC

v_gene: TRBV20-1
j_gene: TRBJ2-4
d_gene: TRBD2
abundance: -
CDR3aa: CSARDWLAGGMSSDIQYF
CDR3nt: TGCAGTGCTAGAGACTGGCTAGCGGGGGGGATGTCCTCGGACATTCAGTACTTC

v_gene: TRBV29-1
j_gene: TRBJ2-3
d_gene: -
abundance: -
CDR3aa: CSVAPVGASDTQYF
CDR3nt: TGCAGCGTTGCCCCCGTCGGGGCATCAGATACGCAGTATTTT

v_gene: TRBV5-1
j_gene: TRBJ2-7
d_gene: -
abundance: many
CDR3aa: CASSLKGVSYEQYF
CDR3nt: TGCGCCAGCAGCTTGAAGGGGGTCTCCTACGAGCAGTACTTC

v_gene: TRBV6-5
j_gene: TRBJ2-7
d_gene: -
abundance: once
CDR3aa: CASSLSYSGYEQYF
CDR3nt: TGTGCCAGCAGCCTTTCGTATAGCGGCTACGAGCAGTACTTC

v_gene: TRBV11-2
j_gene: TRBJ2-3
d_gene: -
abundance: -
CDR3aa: CASSLNEDTQYF
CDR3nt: TGTGCCAGCAGCTTAAATGAAGATACGCAGTATTTT